One and the same sample provided the 19 T cell receptor beta chains below, sequenced in a study of T cells in Graves' hyperthyroidism and ophthalmopathy. Amplified TCR beta CDR3 regions derived from RNA transcripts. HTBI primers were used for first-round RT-PCR of the TCR CDR3. From the multiplex PCR reads, TCRdb called clonotypes with MiXCR, one entry per CDR3 protein. This table holds about 740,000 distinct CDR3 sequences, 14% found once. The sequenced sample was blood. Receptors originate from a woman under 30 with Graves' hyperthyroidism.

This chain joins TRBV12-3 or TRBV12-4 and TRBJ1-4; TRBD1 agrees at 10 bases. This CDR3 is built from 15 residues. The J segment lost 7 bases and the V segment lost 2 bases, leaving 4 bases of the junction unmatched. The CDR3 spells CASSLRQGAGEKLFF. The CDR3 DNA reads TGTGCCAGCAGTTTAAGACAGGGGGCGGGTGAAAAACTGTTTTTT.

This clonotype appeared many times. The chain couples TRBV28 to TRBJ1-1; D is unclear. V shed 8 bases and J shed 2 bases, with 12 bases lying between them. From germline, CDR1 is MDHEN and CDR2 SYDVKM. The CDR3 sequence is 13 residues long. As DNA, the CDR3 is TGTGCCAGCCTGTCTCGTGTCAACACTGAAGCTTTCTTT. As protein: CASLSRVNTEAFF.

There are a few counts of this clonotype. V usage is TRBV6-2 or TRBV6-3 and J usage is TRBJ2-4, with D maybe TRBD2 (6 bases). The CDR3 contains 18 residues. V lost 4 bases and J 0 bases, leaving 19 bases between the germline ends. The germline V gene has CDR1 MNHEY and CDR2 SVGEGT. CDR3 loop: CASSSRERKPLAKNIQYF. In nucleotides, the CDR3 is TGTGCCAGCAGTTCCCGGGAGCGAAAGCCACTAGCCAAAAACATTCAGTACTTC.

This clonotype was counted many times. This chain links TRBV20-1 with TRBJ2-1; D may correspond to TRBD1 or TRBD2 (6 bases each). The CDR3 is made up of 18 amino acids. The germline V and J ends were trimmed by 1 base and 8 bases, with 27 bases remaining between them. CDR1 and CDR2 from the germline V gene are DFQATT and SNEGSKA (reference sequence). The CDR3 sequence is CSARVALNRGRGVDEQFF. The CDR3 nucleotides are TGCAGTGCTAGAGTAGCCCTCAATCGGGGGCGAGGCGTCGATGAGCAGTTCTTC.

This clonotype was detected ten times or more. This chain uses TRBV11-1 with TRBJ2-2; perhaps D is TRBD1 or TRBD2 (5 bases each). V gave up 5 bases and J gave up 3 bases, with 10 bases separating them. Germline V gene sequence: CDR1 SGHAT, CDR2 FQDESV (reference sequence). The CDR3 runs to 14 residues. The CDR3 loop is CASSGTLDTGELFF. The CDR3, as DNA: TGTGCCAGCAGCGGGACCTTGGACACCGGGGAGCTGTTTTTT.

For this clonotype: Its ends do not fully match the called genes, so a read error is possible. The rearrangement uses TRBV3-1 and TRBJ2-7, with 8 bases lining up with TRBD2. The germline V gene has CDR1 LGHDT and CDR2 YNNKEL (reference sequence). CDR3 length equals 15 residues. The CDR3 reads CASSYDLAGAYEQCF. In nucleotides, the CDR3 is TGTGCCAGCAGCTACGACCTAGCGGGTGCCTACGAGCAGTGCTTC.

At least ten counts were recorded for this clonotype. V is TRBV3-1 and J is TRBJ2-7; 7 bases match TRBD1. The germline V gene encodes CDR1 LGHDT and CDR2 YNNKEL (reference sequence). With V trimmed by 5 bases and J by 4 bases, 5 bases remained unmatched. This CDR3 spans 13 amino acids. CDR3 nucleotides: TGTGCCAGCAGCGCAGCACAGGGGTACGAGCAGTACTTC. It specifies CASSAAQGYEQYF.

There are many counts of this clonotype. V is TRBV20-1 and J is TRBJ2-1, with 7 bases aligning to TRBD2. CDR3 size: 17 residues. V trimming: 0 bases; J trimming: 5 bases; junction bases outside the gene matches: 13. Germline CDR1 is DFQATT and CDR2 is SNEGSKA (reference sequence). The CDR3 protein is CSARDRAGLAENNEQFF. CDR3 nucleotide sequence: TGCAGTGCTAGAGATCGGGCGGGGCTAGCGGAGAACAATGAGCAGTTCTTC.

In this sample, this clonotype turned up a few times. The chain employs TRBV6-1 and TRBJ2-3, with TRBD2 matching over 10 bases. With 11 bases clipped from V and 6 bases from J, the junction kept 23 bases outside the gene matches. Germline V lookup: CDR1 MNHNS, CDR2 SASEGT. The CDR3 has 18 amino acids. Here the CDR3 reads CAVRSGGLAGAPVDTQYF. The CDR3, as DNA: TGTGCCGTGCGATCTGGTGGGCTAGCGGGAGCGCCAGTGGATACGCAGTATTTT.

Ten or more counts support this clonotype. The chain uses TRBV9 and TRBJ2-5; D not resolved. Trimming cost V 4 bases and J 2 bases, with 15 bases left between them. The CDR3 contains 15 residues. Per the germline V gene, CDR1 is SGDLS and CDR2 is YYNGEE. CDR3 in amino acids: CASSPRSAPQETQYF. The CDR3 bases are TGTGCCAGCAGCCCGCGATCGGCGCCTCAAGAGACCCAGTACTTC.

The chain uses TRBV7-2 and TRBJ2-1, with D maybe TRBD2 (6 bases). From germline, CDR1 is SGHTA and CDR2 FQGNSA. V dropped 5 bases and J dropped 5 bases, with 19 bases sitting between them. This CDR3 spans 16 amino acids. CDR3: CASSLYLGGYDNEQFF. CDR3 sequence (DNA): TGTGCCAGCAGCCTTTACCTGGGGGGTTACGACAATGAGCAGTTCTTC.

This clonotype has just a few counts. Being one base from a much bigger clone, this may be a read error. This is likely a read error, given that the CDR3 carries no conserved phenylalanine or tryptophan at its end. This chain links TRBV3-1 with TRBJ1-2; weak D call: TRBD1 (5 bases). The CDR3 spans 14 residues. CDR1 and CDR2 from the germline V gene are LGHDT and YNNKEL (reference sequence). V was pared by 3 bases and J by 7 bases, with 15 bases between. CDR3 sequence (DNA): TGTGCCAGCAGCCACTCGTCCAGGGAGTTTGGCTACACCCTC. Its protein is CASSHSSREFGYTL.

In this sample, this clonotype turned up many times. The chain carries TRBV6-1 and TRBJ1-6; D is undetermined. Trimming took 6 bases from V and 10 from J, leaving 19 bases between them. Germline V gene lookup returns CDR1 MNHNS and CDR2 SASEGT. CDR3 length equals 15 residues. The chain's CDR3 is CASSYFSGNLSPLHF. In DNA form, the CDR3 reads TGTGCCAGCAGCTATTTCAGCGGAAACCTCTCACCCCTCCACTTT.

This clonotype was recorded at least ten times. The rearrangement joins TRBV6-1 to TRBJ1-1; no definite D call. V lost 6 bases and J lost 11, with 16 bases in between. CDR3 size: 12 residues. The germline V gene encodes CDR1 MNHNS and CDR2 SASEGT. CDR3 loop: CASRTRVGRAFF. The DNA of the CDR3 is TGTGCCAGCAGGACAAGGGTGGGTCGGGCTTTCTTT.

This clonotype was recorded once. This rearrangement joins TRBV30 to TRBJ2-3, with 15 bases lining up with TRBD2. Losses at the gene ends were 0 bases for V and 6 bases for J; bases not matched to a gene: 10. Germline-derived CDR1 and CDR2 are GTSNPN and SVGIG (reference sequence). This CDR3 contains 18 residues. This CDR3 reads CAWSVSRTSGRAIDTQYF. In DNA form, the CDR3 reads TGTGCCTGGAGTGTTTCCCGGACTAGCGGGAGGGCCATCGATACGCAGTATTTT.

V usage is TRBV7-9 and J usage is TRBJ2-1; 7 bases align to TRBD2. The ends lost 6 bases at V and 6 bases at J; junction bases unmatched: 11. The length of the CDR3 is 15 residues. Germline values: CDR1 SEHNR, CDR2 FQNEAQ (reference sequence). The CDR3 sequence is CASSPSGVGVNEQFF. The CDR3 bases are TGTGCCAGCAGTCCGAGCGGGGTGGGCGTCAATGAGCAGTTCTTC.

This clonotype was observed many times. The chain couples TRBV30 to TRBJ2-5, with TRBD1 matching over 7 bases. Germline V gives CDR1 GTSNPN, CDR2 SVGIG (reference sequence). The trim removed 3 bases at V and 2 bases at J, leaving 0 bases unmatched. The CDR3 extends over 12 amino acids. This chain's CDR3 is CAWRQGQETQYF. The DNA for the CDR3 is TGTGCCTGGAGACAGGGGCAAGAGACCCAGTACTTC.

The chain links TRBV7-2 to TRBJ2-5; D might be TRBD1 or TRBD2, each matching 5 bases. Germline V lookup: CDR1 SGHTA, CDR2 FQGNSA. This CDR3 is built from 16 residues. The germline V and J ends were trimmed by 0 bases and 5 bases, with 16 bases remaining between them. The CDR3 DNA reads TGTGCCAGCAGCTTAGCAAGTACAGGCGGGTGGGAGACCCAGTACTTC. This gives the protein CASSLASTGGWETQYF.

This clonotype was counted many times. The V and J genes are TRBV2 and TRBJ1-6, with a weak D call TRBD1 (5 bases). Germline loops: CDR1 SNHLY, CDR2 FYNNEI. Trimming pared 3 bases from V and 10 bases from J, leaving 10 bases between. This CDR3 contains 13 residues. CDR3 in DNA: TGTGCCAGCAGTGATGAGGGGATATCACCCCTCCACTTT. This gives the protein CASSDEGISPLHF.